This TCR beta chain is drawn from a study of CD8 T cells in ankylosing spondylitis. TCRdb processed the 5' RACE reads anew with MiXCR; each CDR3 protein has one entry. Of about 250,000 distinct CDR3 sequences in the sample, roughly a third were seen once. Study findings and constraints: Disease-linked clones bore a CD8+ phenotype, appearing relatively rarely in peripheral blood.

A few counts support this clonotype. Its antigen is still unknown. Sequences were obtained from blood, either unsorted or a sorted T cell fraction (not recorded which). This TCR was sampled from a male donor with ankylosing spondylitis or in good health (not recorded which).

CDR3 in DNA: TGCGCCAGCCCCCACTGTGGGCAGTTCTTC. Translated: CASPHCGQFF. The chain combines TRBV4-1 with TRBJ2-1; D remains ambiguous. V lost 8 bases, J lost 12 bases, and 11 bases lay in between. The germline V gene has CDR1 MGHRA and CDR2 YSYEKL. CDR3 length: 10 residues.